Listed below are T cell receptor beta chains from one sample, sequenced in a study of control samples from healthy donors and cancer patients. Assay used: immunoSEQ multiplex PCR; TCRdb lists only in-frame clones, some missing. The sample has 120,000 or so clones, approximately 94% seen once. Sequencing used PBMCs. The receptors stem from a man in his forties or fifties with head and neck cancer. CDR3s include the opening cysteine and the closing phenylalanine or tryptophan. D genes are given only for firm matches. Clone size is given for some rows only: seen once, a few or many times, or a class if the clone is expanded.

CDR3 DNA: TGTGCCAGCACCGGGGCCGGGCGCAGGGAGACCCAGTACTTC
CDR3 protein: CASTGAGRRETQYF
clone size: -
J gene: TRBJ2-5
V gene: TRBV7-2
D gene: -

CDR3 DNA: TGTGCCAGCAGTTACCCGCGGGAGGAGTACGAGCAGTACTTC
CDR3 protein: CASSYPREEYEQYF
clone size: once
J gene: TRBJ2-7
V gene: TRBV6-2/TRBV6-3
D gene: TRBD2

CDR3 DNA: TGCAGCGTTATACGGGGGGACACTGAAGCTTTCTTT
CDR3 protein: CSVIRGDTEAFF
clone size: -
J gene: TRBJ1-1
V gene: TRBV29-1
D gene: -

CDR3 DNA: TGTGCCAGCTCACCAGTGGTCGCCGGGACAGAGAGTTCACCCCTCCACTTT
CDR3 protein: CASSPVVAGTESSPLHF
clone size: -
J gene: TRBJ1-6
V gene: TRBV18
D gene: TRBD1

CDR3 DNA: TGTGCCAGCAGCTTGGACCGGGCAGATACGCAGTATTTT
CDR3 protein: CASSLDRADTQYF
clone size: -
J gene: TRBJ2-3
V gene: TRBV5-4
D gene: -

CDR3 DNA: TGTGCCAGCAGCTTAGACGGGGTCTATGGCTACACCTTC
CDR3 protein: CASSLDGVYGYTF
clone size: -
J gene: TRBJ1-2
V gene: TRBV7-2
D gene: -

CDR3 DNA: TGCGCCAGCAGCTTGGCCGGCCGAGCGAACACCGGGGAGCTGTTTTTT
CDR3 protein: CASSLAGRANTGELFF
clone size: -
J gene: TRBJ2-2
V gene: TRBV5-1
D gene: -

CDR3 DNA: TGTGCCAGCAGCGTAGATGTGGGGGTTTCCTTCGAGCAGTACTTC
CDR3 protein: CASSVDVGVSFEQYF
clone size: -
J gene: TRBJ2-7
V gene: TRBV9
D gene: -

CDR3 DNA: TGTGCCGGCAGTTACTCGCCAGGGAGAGGACCCCTCCACTTT
CDR3 protein: CAGSYSPGRGPLHF
clone size: -
J gene: TRBJ1-6
V gene: TRBV6-5
D gene: -

CDR3 DNA: TGTGCCAGCAGTTCCGGTAGCGGGGGCCGCTCCTACGAGCAGTACTTC
CDR3 protein: CASSSGSGGRSYEQYF
clone size: -
J gene: TRBJ2-7
V gene: TRBV28
D gene: TRBD2

CDR3 DNA: TGCGCCAGCAGCTATCTAGCGGGGGGGCAAGAGACCCAGTACTTC
CDR3 protein: CASSYLAGGQETQYF
clone size: -
J gene: TRBJ2-5
V gene: TRBV4-1
D gene: TRBD2

CDR3 DNA: TGTGCCAGCAGCGTAGGTAGGGGGGACTATGGCTACACCTTC
CDR3 protein: CASSVGRGDYGYTF
clone size: -
J gene: TRBJ1-2
V gene: TRBV9
D gene: -

CDR3 DNA: TGTGCCAGCAGCTCCCCGGACAGGGGAGGCTATACGCAGTATTTT
CDR3 protein: CASSSPDRGGYTQYF
clone size: -
J gene: TRBJ2-3
V gene: TRBV7-2
D gene: TRBD1

CDR3 DNA: TGTGCCAGCAGCCCAGCGGGGCGTCCGTGGGTAACTTTCTTT
CDR3 protein: CASSPAGRPWVTFF
clone size: -
J gene: TRBJ1-1
V gene: TRBV9
D gene: -

CDR3 DNA: TGTGCCAGCAGCTTGATGACAGGCGAATCTCAAGAGACCCAGTACTTC
CDR3 protein: CASSLMTGESQETQYF
clone size: -
J gene: TRBJ2-5
V gene: TRBV7-6
D gene: -

CDR3 DNA: TGTGCCAGTTTCGTGGAGAACACCGGGGAGCTGTTTTTT
CDR3 protein: CASFVENTGELFF
clone size: few
J gene: TRBJ2-2
V gene: TRBV19
D gene: -

CDR3 DNA: TGTGCCAGCAGCTTGGCAGTGGGCGACTATGGCTACACCTTC
CDR3 protein: CASSLAVGDYGYTF
clone size: -
J gene: TRBJ1-2
V gene: TRBV7-3
D gene: -

CDR3 DNA: TGTGCCAGCAGCGGATTGACAGGGTTGGGATCTGGAAACACCATATATTTT
CDR3 protein: CASSGLTGLGSGNTIYF
clone size: -
J gene: TRBJ1-3
V gene: TRBV5-6
D gene: TRBD1

CDR3 DNA: TGTGCCAGCTCCAACGAGGGGGGGGGACCCTACGAGCAGTACTTC
CDR3 protein: CASSNEGGGPYEQYF
clone size: -
J gene: TRBJ2-7
V gene: TRBV18
D gene: -

CDR3 DNA: TGTGCCAGCAGAACAGGGGGCTCGGGAGGCTACTATGGCTACACCTTC
CDR3 protein: CASRTGGSGGYYGYTF
clone size: -
J gene: TRBJ1-2
V gene: TRBV28
D gene: TRBD1

CDR3 DNA: TGTGCCAGCAGCTTAGAGGGGAGTCCGGTCTACGAGCAGTACTTC
CDR3 protein: CASSLEGSPVYEQYF
clone size: once
J gene: TRBJ2-7
V gene: TRBV11-2
D gene: -

CDR3 DNA: TGTGCCAGCAGCCAGTCCGGGACCTCGGCGGGGACCGGGGAGCTGTTTTTT
CDR3 protein: CASSQSGTSAGTGELFF
clone size: -
J gene: TRBJ2-2
V gene: TRBV7-8
D gene: -

CDR3 DNA: TGCGCCAGCAGCCAATCTAGATTAGCGGGGAAAACTTCCTACAATGAGCAGTTCTTC
CDR3 protein: CASSQSRLAGKTSYNEQFF
clone size: -
J gene: TRBJ2-1
V gene: TRBV4-1
D gene: TRBD2

CDR3 DNA: TGTGCCAGCAGCCCGAGACAGGGGGGAAAACTGTTTTTT
CDR3 protein: CASSPRQGGKLFF
clone size: -
J gene: TRBJ1-4
V gene: TRBV5-8
D gene: TRBD1

CDR3 DNA: TGTGCCAGCAGCACCGATTGGAATGAGCAGTTCTTC
CDR3 protein: CASSTDWNEQFF
clone size: -
J gene: TRBJ2-1
V gene: TRBV11-2
D gene: -

CDR3 DNA: TGTGCCAGCAGTTTACTGTACAGGGAAGGGGAGCAGTACTTC
CDR3 protein: CASSLLYREGEQYF
clone size: -
J gene: TRBJ2-7
V gene: TRBV27
D gene: -

CDR3 DNA: TGCGCCAGCAGCTTGGGGGGTAGCGGGATGATCCTCAATGAGCAGTTCTTC
CDR3 protein: CASSLGGSGMILNEQFF
clone size: -
J gene: TRBJ2-1
V gene: TRBV5-1
D gene: TRBD2

CDR3 DNA: TGTGCCTGGAGGGCCGGCAGGGGGCGTACGAACACTGAAGCTTTCTTT
CDR3 protein: CAWRAGRGRTNTEAFF
clone size: -
J gene: TRBJ1-1
V gene: TRBV30
D gene: TRBD1

CDR3 DNA: TGTGCCAGCAGCCTCACTAGCGATGGCACAGATACGCAGTATTTT
CDR3 protein: CASSLTSDGTDTQYF
clone size: -
J gene: TRBJ2-3
V gene: TRBV7-2
D gene: TRBD2

CDR3 DNA: TGTGCCAGCAGCTTAACAGGGGTTGAGCAGTTCTTC
CDR3 protein: CASSLTGVEQFF
clone size: -
J gene: TRBJ2-1
V gene: TRBV7-3
D gene: -

CDR3 DNA: TGTGCCAGCAGCCCGGAGGGCCGCGAGACCCAGTACTTC
CDR3 protein: CASSPEGRETQYF
clone size: -
J gene: TRBJ2-5
V gene: TRBV5-4
D gene: -

CDR3 DNA: TGTGCCAGCAGCGTAGTGGAGGGGAACACTGAAGCTTTCTTT
CDR3 protein: CASSVVEGNTEAFF
clone size: -
J gene: TRBJ1-1
V gene: TRBV9
D gene: -

CDR3 DNA: TGTGCCAGCAGCCAGACAGCCCAGGGCACCGGGGAGCTGTTTTTT
CDR3 protein: CASSQTAQGTGELFF
clone size: -
J gene: TRBJ2-2
V gene: TRBV7-2
D gene: -

CDR3 DNA: TGCGCCAGCAGTTTTCTTGCGGTTTTTGGCCCCACTGAAGCTTTCTTT
CDR3 protein: CASSFLAVFGPTEAFF
clone size: few
J gene: TRBJ1-1
V gene: TRBV4-1
D gene: -

CDR3 DNA: TGCAGTGCTAGTTCCGAATATAGCAATCAGCCCCAGCATTTT
CDR3 protein: CSASSEYSNQPQHF
clone size: -
J gene: TRBJ1-5
V gene: TRBV20-1
D gene: -

CDR3 DNA: TGCGCCAGCAGCTTGTCAGCGGATCTTCTGACTGAAGCTTTCTTT
CDR3 protein: CASSLSADLLTEAFF
clone size: -
J gene: TRBJ1-1
V gene: TRBV5-1
D gene: -

CDR3 DNA: TGTGCCAGCAGCTCCTTAGCGGGGGGGCACTACGAGCAGTACTTC
CDR3 protein: CASSSLAGGHYEQYF
clone size: -
J gene: TRBJ2-7
V gene: TRBV7-2
D gene: TRBD2

CDR3 DNA: TGTGCCAGCAGACTAGAGAGTCGGGACAGCTATGGCTACACCTTC
CDR3 protein: CASRLESRDSYGYTF
clone size: -
J gene: TRBJ1-2
V gene: TRBV9
D gene: TRBD1

CDR3 DNA: TGCAGTGCTAGTAGGGAGGCCAGAGGGTACAATGAGCAGTTCTTC
CDR3 protein: CSASREARGYNEQFF
clone size: -
J gene: TRBJ2-1
V gene: TRBV20-1
D gene: -

CDR3 DNA: TGTGCCAGCAGCTTCGACAGGGCGAGCTCCTACGAGCAGTACTTC
CDR3 protein: CASSFDRASSYEQYF
clone size: -
J gene: TRBJ2-7
V gene: TRBV7-2
D gene: TRBD1

CDR3 DNA: TGTGCCAGCAGTTACTCCGGGACTAGTGAGTATGAGCAGTTCTTC
CDR3 protein: CASSYSGTSEYEQFF
clone size: -
J gene: TRBJ2-1
V gene: TRBV6-2/TRBV6-3
D gene: TRBD2

CDR3 DNA: TGTGCCAGTAGTATAGGAAGACAGCGATCTAACTATGGCTACACCTTC
CDR3 protein: CASSIGRQRSNYGYTF
clone size: -
J gene: TRBJ1-2
V gene: TRBV19
D gene: -

CDR3 DNA: TGTGCCAGCAGCCTAGGATCCCCTATTTTCTACGAGCAGTACTTC
CDR3 protein: CASSLGSPIFYEQYF
clone size: once
J gene: TRBJ2-7
V gene: TRBV5-5
D gene: -

CDR3 DNA: TGTGCCAGCTCCTCCTCGGGGTCCTATGGCTACACCTTC
CDR3 protein: CASSSSGSYGYTF
clone size: -
J gene: TRBJ1-2
V gene: TRBV18
D gene: -

CDR3 DNA: TGTGCCAGCAGCTTTCTGGAAGGATGGTCCTACAATGAGCAGTTCTTC
CDR3 protein: CASSFLEGWSYNEQFF
clone size: -
J gene: TRBJ2-1
V gene: TRBV11-2
D gene: -

CDR3 DNA: TGTGCCAGCAGTGGGACTAGCGGGGGGGACAATGAGCAGTTCTTC
CDR3 protein: CASSGTSGGDNEQFF
clone size: few
J gene: TRBJ2-1
V gene: TRBV28
D gene: TRBD2

CDR3 DNA: TGTGCCAGCAGTACCAGGGGGGAAGAAAAACTGTTTTTT
CDR3 protein: CASSTRGEEKLFF
clone size: -
J gene: TRBJ1-4
V gene: TRBV28
D gene: TRBD1

CDR3 DNA: TGTGCCAGCAGCTCGGACAGGGGGCCTGGAAACACCATATATTTT
CDR3 protein: CASSSDRGPGNTIYF
clone size: -
J gene: TRBJ1-3
V gene: TRBV7-7
D gene: TRBD1

CDR3 DNA: TGTGCCAGCAGCCCCGGACAGAGACTCAACTATGGCTACACCTTC
CDR3 protein: CASSPGQRLNYGYTF
clone size: -
J gene: TRBJ1-2
V gene: TRBV7-9
D gene: -

CDR3 DNA: TGTGCCAGCAGCCAACGGAGTGGCAATGAGCAGTTCTTC
CDR3 protein: CASSQRSGNEQFF
clone size: few
J gene: TRBJ2-1
V gene: TRBV9
D gene: -

CDR3 DNA: TGTGCCTGGAGTCCGAGGGACAGGGGGCTGAACACTGAAGCTTTCTTT
CDR3 protein: CAWSPRDRGLNTEAFF
clone size: -
J gene: TRBJ1-1
V gene: TRBV30
D gene: TRBD1

CDR3 DNA: TGTGCCAGCAGTTACTCGACCTCGGACAATGAGCAGTTCTTC
CDR3 protein: CASSYSTSDNEQFF
clone size: -
J gene: TRBJ2-1
V gene: TRBV6-2/TRBV6-3
D gene: -

CDR3 DNA: TGTGCCAGTAGTATCTCAGCGGGGGGAAGCACAGATACGCAGTATTTT
CDR3 protein: CASSISAGGSTDTQYF
clone size: -
J gene: TRBJ2-3
V gene: TRBV19
D gene: TRBD2